This T cell receptor beta chain was recorded in a study of Graves' ophthalmopathy and Graves' hyperthyroidism. The CDR3 totals 10 residues. In germline, CDR1 is KGHDR, CDR2 SFDVKD. The V gene lost 8 bases and the J gene lost 6 bases, with 5 bases spanning the gap. As the template, RNA transcripts were used to amplify TCR beta CDR3 regions. Scientists carried out first-round RT-PCR using HTBI primers and then a second-round multiplex PCR. TCRdb passed the multiplex PCR reads through MiXCR, listing each CDR3 protein once. The sample has roughly 230,000 distinct CDR3 sequences; roughly a fifth are singletons.

Sequenced: peripheral blood. The rearrangement links TRBV24-1 to TRBJ2-3, with D unclear. The sequence derives from a woman aged 50 to 60 with Graves' ophthalmopathy. CDR3 region: CATIRDTQYF. The CDR3 bases are TGTGCCACCATCAGGGATACGCAGTATTTT.